These T cell receptor beta chains were read from a single sample in a study of CD8 T cells in ankylosing spondylitis. TCRdb reprocessed the 5' RACE reads with MiXCR, giving one entry per CDR3 protein. The repertoire has about 540,000 distinct CDR3 sequences, over 9.5% of them found once; the top ten carry nearly 7%. Material: blood, either unsorted or a sorted T cell fraction (not recorded which). The source is a male donor with ankylosing spondylitis. Each CDR3 is given without its conserved first and last residue. Not all rows give a size; the values are once, few, many and, for expanded clones, a class.

size,length,V,CDR3
few,13,TRBV12-3/TRBV12-4,ASSFSAGGPVEQF
few,10,TRBV29-1,SLLAGEETQY
many,11,TRBV24-1,ATSDLWRDTQY
many,14,TRBV6-2/TRBV6-3,ASSYGGGSYTDTQY
-,12,TRBV20-1,SARAGTRGYEQY
few,11,TRBV20-1,SAKDRVTYEQY
few,14,TRBV27,ASSSRIGSQGYGYT
-,9,TRBV7-9,ASSAADGYT
few,14,TRBV12-5,ASGSGQGGTYNEQF
-,11,TRBV30,AWSTDYNSPLH
many,14,TRBV11-2,ASSLQGQGVTEKLF
many,11,TRBV10-3,AIKPAAQETQY
-,12,TRBV18,ASSATGVNGELF
few,12,TRBV5-1,ASSTGWAEETQY
few,12,TRBV12-3/TRBV12-4,ASRPLGQNTEAF
-,12,TRBV5-1,ASSLEASEGTQY
few,14,TRBV7-2,ASSPRGRSQNSPLH
few,11,TRBV28,ASSSQGKYGYT
-,12,TRBV5-1,ASSLYYGTAEAF
-,14,TRBV9,ASSVTPRTVYNEQF
-,17,TRBV27,ASSLFYSSGTGTYNEQF
-,14,TRBV18,ASSLTLADGSSEQY
-,12,TRBV2,ASSGDRGVQPQH
few,14,TRBV12-3/TRBV12-4,ASSPHASGGSYEQY
few,15,TRBV29-1,SVVGTSGSGVYNEQF
-,9,TRBV30,AWKSYNEQF
few,13,TRBV29-1,SVEGTVARGNTIY
few,11,TRBV7-2,ASSLEVYEKLF
-,12,TRBV20-1,SAKERWIRNEQF
few,12,TRBV5-1,ASSLLPGDEKLF
few,13,TRBV3-1,ASSQDQLATYEQY
-,14,TRBV28,ASSPWTDLSTDTQY
-,13,TRBV28,ASSLGTGVSRELF
few,11,TRBV6-1,ASIRQSNYGYT
-,13,TRBV18,ASSLTLGSKDEQF
few,13,TRBV5-6,ASSLLAGAINEQF
-,13,TRBV15,ATSARLAGDNEQF
-,14,TRBV29-1,SVQLLQGARTGELF
many,15,TRBV9,ASSVGGGGALQETQY
-,12,TRBV7-2,ASSYTLGSGEQF
-,13,TRBV12-3/TRBV12-4,ASSLEWEPNYGYT
few,12,TRBV12-3/TRBV12-4,ASSTTGDGNTIY
few,13,TRBV2,ASTPGRQNTYEQY